The 32 T cell receptor beta chains presented below share a single source sample, sequenced in a study of lymphopenia after photon versus proton radiotherapy (dated by TCRdb to about 2019). Libraries were prepared through the immunoSEQ multiplex PCR assay. Held by TCRdb, this immuneACCESS table contains in-frame sequences only and omits some clones. Under half of the omission traces to an unresolved V gene where checked; the cause of the rest is unknown. Within this sample are some 27,000 clones, with around 90% of them counted one time only. Jointly, the top ten make up roughly 19% of the sample. Sequencing was performed on peripheral blood, taken from a patient treated with photon-based radiotherapy. Receptor source: a man aged 50 to 59 with gastric cancer.

This clone was counted a single time. The chain links TRBV7-9 to TRBJ1-5; unclear D gene. The germline V gene has CDR1 SEHNR and CDR2 FQNEAQ (reference sequence). This CDR3 has 14 amino acids. V dropped 4 bases and J dropped 0 bases, with 7 bases sitting between them. The CDR3 DNA sequence: TGTGCCAGCAGCTCCAGCTTTAGCAATCAGCCCCAGCATTTT. It encodes CASSSSFSNQPQHF.

The J gene is TRBJ1-2, the V gene TRBV2, with 9 bases fitting TRBD1. Germline assignment: CDR1 SNHLY and CDR2 FYNNEI. There are 13 residues in the CDR3. The V segment lost 1 base and the J segment 8 bases; nucleotides outside the gene matches: 2. The CDR3 coding sequence is TGTGCCAGCAGTGAAGAGACAGGGGGAGGCTACACCTTC. It is translated as CASSEETGGGYTF. The entire variable domain, with the rest obtained from reference TRBV2 and TRBJ1-2, is as follows: EPEVTQTPSHQVTQMGQEVILRCVPISNHLYFYWYRQILGQKVEFLVSFYNNEISEKSEIFDDQFSVERPDGSNFTLKIRSTKLEDSAMYFCASSEETGGGYTFGSGTRLTVV.

The rearrangement links TRBV11-2 to TRBJ1-4; D gene ambiguous. CDR1 is SGHAT, CDR2 FQNNGV, per germline. The CDR3 has 14 amino acids. V lost 2 bases, J lost 0 bases, and 4 bases lay in between. CDR3 coding DNA: TGTGCCAGCAGCTTAATTGCAACTAATGAAAAACTGTTTTTT. It specifies CASSLIATNEKLFF.

This sequence joins TRBV9 and TRBJ1-4; D is perhaps TRBD1 (6 bases). Germline V lookup: CDR1 SGDLS, CDR2 YYNGEE. Trimming took 3 bases from V and 8 from J, leaving 17 bases between them. This CDR3 has 15 residues. The CDR3 DNA is TGTGCCAGCAGCGCGACGACAGGCGAAGGAGAAAAACTGTTTTTT. Translating gives CASSATTGEGEKLFF.

The chain carries TRBV6-1 and TRBJ2-7, with 10 bases identical to TRBD1. The CDR3 is 14 amino acids. The germline gives CDR1 MNHNS, CDR2 SASEGT. V was clipped by 7 bases and J by 6 bases; unmatched bases: 9. CDR3 in amino acids: CASNLRDRGTEQYV. DNA for the CDR3: TGTGCCAGCAACCTTCGGGACAGGGGAACCGAGCAGTACGTC.

The chain joins TRBV15 to TRBJ1-5, with 8 bases lining up with TRBD1. This CDR3 has 16 residues. Germline trimming cut 8 bases from V and 7 bases from J; bases unmatched to any gene: 16. Per the germline V gene, CDR1 is LNHNV and CDR2 is YYDKDF (reference sequence). CDR3 in amino acids: CATAGTGPLGAQPQHF. The CDR3 DNA is TGTGCCACCGCGGGGACAGGACCCCTGGGAGCCCAGCCCCAGCATTTT.

V usage is TRBV11-3 and J usage is TRBJ2-5, with D possibly matching TRBD2 (7 bases). Looked up from germline, CDR1 is SGHNT and CDR2 is YENEEA. With 3 bases removed from V and 4 bases from J, the gap between germline ends came to 12 bases. The CDR3 consists of 14 residues. CDR3 amino acids: CASSLGGLRETQYF. CDR3 in DNA: TGTGCCAGCAGCTTGGGGGGGCTTAGAGAGACCCAGTACTTC.

This clone was detected only once. J is TRBJ1-1 and V is TRBV5-1; D is undetermined. Deletions cut 0 bases from V and 0 bases from J, with 12 bases between. CDR1 is SGHRS and CDR2 is YFSETQ in the germline V gene. The CDR3 length is 16 residues. CDR3 sequence: CASSLAVRLMNTEAFF. The CDR3 DNA reads TGCGCCAGCAGCTTGGCCGTTAGGTTAATGAACACTGAAGCTTTCTTT.

This sequence joins TRBV7-3 and TRBJ2-1; maybe TRBD2 (5 bases). Trimming took 5 bases from V and 3 from J, leaving 11 bases between them. Germline V gives CDR1 SGHTA, CDR2 FQGTGA. The CDR3 spans 14 residues. The CDR3: CASSQYGDYNEQFF. CDR3 DNA: TGTGCCAGCAGCCAGTACGGGGACTACAATGAGCAGTTCTTC.

The chain recombines TRBV9 with TRBJ2-7; 7 nucleotides match TRBD2. There are 15 residues in the CDR3. V trimming: 4 bases; J trimming: 6 bases; junction bases outside the gene matches: 13. The germline V gene encodes CDR1 SGDLS and CDR2 YYNGEE. The CDR3 here is CASSLDGSGTVEQYF. DNA for the CDR3: TGTGCCAGCAGCTTAGATGGCAGCGGGACGGTCGAGCAGTACTTC.

J is TRBJ2-2 and V is TRBV7-2, with D perhaps assigned TRBD1 or TRBD2 (5 bases each). The CDR3 totals 13 residues. With 3 bases removed from V and 9 bases from J, the gap between germline ends came to 11 bases. From germline, CDR1 is SGHTA and CDR2 FQGNSA. CDR3 sequence (DNA): TGTGCCAGCAGCTTTTTCCCGGGACGGGAGCTGTTTTTT. Its translation: CASSFFPGRELFF.

The chain recombines TRBV7-3 with TRBJ1-5; D might be TRBD1 (5 bases). Germline lookup yields CDR1 SGHTA and CDR2 FQGTGA. V lost 5 bases and J lost 5, with 10 bases in between. The CDR3 length is 13 residues. The CDR3: CASSPSGDQPQHF. The CDR3 region has the DNA TGTGCCAGCAGCCCGTCGGGGGATCAGCCCCAGCATTTT.

This clone has just one count. The V gene is TRBV18, the J gene TRBJ1-2, with unresolved D. The germline gives CDR1 KGHSH, CDR2 LQKENI. The CDR3 is 14 amino acids. V was clipped by 4 bases and J by 3 bases, with 12 bases between them. The CDR3 reads CASSLTGLDYGYTF. The CDR3 region has the DNA TGTGCCAGCTCACTTACGGGCCTTGACTATGGCTACACCTTC.

This chain joins TRBV9 and TRBJ2-1; TRBD2 aligns across 9 bases. Germline lookup yields CDR1 SGDLS and CDR2 YYNGEE. This CDR3 spans 12 amino acids. Trimming removed 3 bases from V and 15 bases from J; junction bases left unmatched: 7. CDR3 amino acids: CASSGPGLALFF. The CDR3 DNA is TGTGCCAGCAGCGGACCGGGACTAGCTTTGTTCTTC.

V usage is TRBV11-2 and J usage is TRBJ1-2, with D uncertain. The CDR3 totals 12 residues. The germline CDR1 and CDR2 sequences are SGHAT and FQNNGV. V was trimmed by 5 bases and J by 4 bases, leaving 8 bases between them. The CDR3 coding sequence is TGTGCCAGCAGCCCTCGGGGCTATGGCTACACCTTC. Encoded protein: CASSPRGYGYTF.

This chain connects TRBV4-1 to TRBJ2-3, with 7 bases fitting TRBD2. V gave up 2 bases and J gave up 4 bases; unmatched junction bases: 3. In germline, CDR1 is MGHRA, CDR2 YSYEKL. CDR3 length: 14 amino acids. CDR3 coding DNA: TGCGCCAGCAGCCAACCTCGGGGGGCAGATACGCAGTATTTT. Residues: CASSQPRGADTQYF.

V usage is TRBV30 and J usage is TRBJ1-6; a weak D match, TRBD1 (5 bases). CDR1 and CDR2 from the germline V gene are GTSNPN and SVGIG (reference sequence). CDR3 length: 14 amino acids. Trimming took 4 bases from V and 7 from J, leaving 14 bases between them. Here the CDR3 reads CAWIRDSENSPLHF. The CDR3 coding sequence is TGTGCCTGGATCAGGGACTCAGAGAATTCACCCCTCCACTTT.

By share, this clone ranks as medium-sized (0.01 to 0.1%). The rearrangement uses TRBV4-3 and TRBJ1-2; D may be TRBD1 (6 bases). CDR3 size: 15 residues. The ends were cut back, 4 bases at V and 4 bases at J, with 16 bases in the middle. Germline CDR1 LGHNA, CDR2 YSLEER. The CDR3 DNA reads as TGCGCCAGCAGCCTAAACTTCGACAGGCCCTATGGCTACACCTTC. This encodes CASSLNFDRPYGYTF.

This rearrangement joins TRBV5-6 to TRBJ2-3; D call uncertain. The CDR3 has 15 amino acids. CDR1 SGHDT and CDR2 YYEEEE come from the germline V gene. Deletions cut 1 base from V and 2 bases from J, with 11 bases between. Here the CDR3 reads CASSLTTLYTDTQYF. For the CDR3, the DNA is TGTGCCAGCAGCTTGACGACACTTTACACAGATACGCAGTATTTT.

This clone was detected once. This chain connects TRBV11-2 to TRBJ2-7; D call uncertain. The CDR3 has 13 residues. The V end was cut by 0 bases, the J end by 7 bases, with 10 bases between. Germline V gene sequence: CDR1 SGHAT, CDR2 FQNNGV. For the CDR3, the DNA is TGTGCCAGCAGCTTAGAGACTGTTGGTGAGCAGTACTTC. Residues: CASSLETVGEQYF.

This sequence joins TRBV11-3 and TRBJ2-3, with D possibly TRBD2 on 6 matching bases. Trimming took 5 bases from V and 3 from J, leaving 15 bases between them. The CDR3 is 15 residues long. Germline CDR1 reads SGHNT; CDR2 reads YENEEA. The CDR3 is CASSLRDGSTDTQYF. The CDR3 coding sequence is TGTGCCAGCAGCCTCCGGGACGGGAGTACAGATACGCAGTATTTT.

The chain employs TRBV18 and TRBJ2-7, with 9 nucleotides matching TRBD1. The germline CDR1 and CDR2 sequences are KGHSH and LQKENI. Unmatched junction bases numbered 9, after V lost 4 bases and J lost 5 bases. The CDR3 is 15 amino acids. The CDR3 loop is CASSLGTGSRNEQYV. The CDR3 nucleotides read TGTGCCAGCTCACTCGGGACAGGGTCGCGGAACGAGCAGTACGTC.

This chain connects TRBV19 to TRBJ1-2, with 8 positions matching TRBD1. CDR3 size: 14 residues. Germline trimming cut 6 bases from V and 0 bases from J; bases unmatched to any gene: 3. Germline V gene lookup returns CDR1 LNHDA and CDR2 SQIVND (reference sequence). CDR3: CASRRQGTNYGYTF. Here the CDR3 DNA reads TGTGCCAGTAGGCGACAGGGGACTAACTATGGCTACACCTTC.

The chain has TRBV18 and TRBJ2-2, with 10 bases fitting TRBD2. Per the germline V gene, CDR1 is KGHSH and CDR2 is LQKENI. Unmatched junction bases numbered 6, after V lost 3 bases and J lost 5 bases. This CDR3 contains 16 residues. CDR3 sequence (DNA): TGTGCCAGCTCACCGGCTAGCGGGGGCCAAACCGGGGAGCTGTTTTTT. Its protein is CASSPASGGQTGELFF.

The chain combines TRBV18 with TRBJ1-2, with TRBD1 matching 10 bases. V trimming: 3 bases; J trimming: 7 bases; junction bases outside the gene matches: 5. Germline loops: CDR1 KGHSH, CDR2 LQKENI. The CDR3 is made up of 14 amino acids. The CDR3 is CASSPGTGERGYTF. DNA for the CDR3: TGTGCCAGCTCACCGGGGACAGGGGAGCGTGGCTACACCTTC.

V usage is TRBV4-1 and J usage is TRBJ2-1; D is unclear. Germline loops: CDR1 MGHRA, CDR2 YSYEKL. Trimming pared 3 bases from V and 0 bases from J, leaving 15 bases between. This CDR3 contains 17 residues. The CDR3 region has the DNA TGCGCCAGCAGCCATTGGCTACCAGTGAGCTCCTACAATGAGCAGTTCTTC. Protein: CASSHWLPVSSYNEQFF.

About this clone itself: One end of the junction does not line up with germline, which may come from a read error. This sequence joins TRBV7-2 and TRBJ1-2, with D perhaps matching TRBD1 (5 bases). The CDR3 contains 11 residues. Germline values: CDR1 SGHTA, CDR2 FQGNSA. The CDR3 sequence: CASSFDRKPLF. The CDR3 DNA is TGTGCCAGCAGCTTTGACAGAAAACCACTCTTC.

This chain connects TRBV7-9 to TRBJ2-5; tentatively, D is TRBD1 (7 bases). Germline CDR1 is SEHNR and CDR2 is FQNEAQ (reference sequence). CDR3 length equals 13 residues. V was shortened by 5 bases and J by 5 bases, with 12 bases between the two germline ends. The CDR3 DNA sequence: TGTGCCAGCAGCCCCCCAGGGGGGGAGACCCAGTACTTC. It translates to CASSPPGGETQYF. Full variable domain (missing parts from reference TRBV7-9 and TRBJ2-5): DTGVSQNPRHKITKRGQNVTFRCDPISEHNRLYWYRQTLGQGPEFLTYFQNEAQLEKSRLLSDRFSAERPKGSFSTLEIQRTEQGDSAMYLCASSPPGGETQYFGPGTRLLVL.

The chain links TRBV27 to TRBJ1-6, with no clear D. Germline V CDR1 and CDR2: MNHEY, SMNVEV (reference sequence). Trimming took off 7 bases at V and 9 bases at J, with 10 bases between the two ends. The CDR3 is 12 residues long. CDR3 nucleotide sequence: TGTGCCAGCACGGTAGGGTCTTCACCCCTCCACTTT. Amino acid sequence: CASTVGSSPLHF.

This chain uses TRBV10-3 with TRBJ1-3, with 8 nucleotides matching TRBD1. The CDR3 extends over 16 amino acids. Losses at the gene ends were 6 bases for V and 0 bases for J; bases not matched to a gene: 7. The V gene's germline CDR1 is ENHRY and CDR2 SYGVKD. For the CDR3, the DNA is TGTGCCATCAGATCCGCCGGGACAGGCTCTGGAAACACCATATATTTT. It is translated as CAIRSAGTGSGNTIYF.

The V gene is TRBV30, the J gene TRBJ2-1; 7 nucleotides align to TRBD1. Germline V gives CDR1 GTSNPN, CDR2 SVGIG (reference sequence). The CDR3 runs to 15 residues. The junction had 7 bases not matched to a gene; V was cut back by 2 bases and J by 3 bases. CDR3 nucleotide sequence: TGTGCCTGGAGTCGTGACAGGGACGACTACAATGAGCAGTTCTTC. Translation gives CAWSRDRDDYNEQFF.

This chain uses TRBV21-1 with TRBJ2-5. TRBV21-1 is a listed pseudogene. The CDR3 runs 16 residues. CDR3 region: CASSKKGPLPFSAQYF. CDR3 DNA: TGTGCCAGCAGCAAAAAGGGACCGCTGCCCTTCTCGGCCCAGTACTTC.